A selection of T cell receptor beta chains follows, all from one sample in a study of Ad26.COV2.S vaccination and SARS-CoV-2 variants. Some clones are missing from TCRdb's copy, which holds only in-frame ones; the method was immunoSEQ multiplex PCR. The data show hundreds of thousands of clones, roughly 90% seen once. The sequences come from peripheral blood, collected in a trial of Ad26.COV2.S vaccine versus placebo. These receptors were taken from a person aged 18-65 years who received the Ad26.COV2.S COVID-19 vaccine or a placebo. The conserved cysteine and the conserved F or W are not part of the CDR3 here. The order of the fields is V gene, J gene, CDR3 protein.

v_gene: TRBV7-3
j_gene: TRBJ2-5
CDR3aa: ASSMDRSGTQY

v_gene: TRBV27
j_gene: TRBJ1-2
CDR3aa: ASRDLDSGGGYT

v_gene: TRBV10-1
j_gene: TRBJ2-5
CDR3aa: ASRSGLAGTQETQY

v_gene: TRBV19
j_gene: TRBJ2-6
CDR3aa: ASSPGWGKSSSGANVLT

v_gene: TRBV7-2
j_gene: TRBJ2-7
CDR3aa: ASSLGPSDYEQY

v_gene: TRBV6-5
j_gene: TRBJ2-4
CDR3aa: ASSRGPENIQY

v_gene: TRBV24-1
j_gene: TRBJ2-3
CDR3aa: ATSDPGTSGGEDTQY

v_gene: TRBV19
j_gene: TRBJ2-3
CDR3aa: ASSPGSRGTDTQY

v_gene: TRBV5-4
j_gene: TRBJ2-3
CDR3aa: ASSIRASGTTDTQY

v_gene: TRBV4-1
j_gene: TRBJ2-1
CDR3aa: ASSQVALAGPNRSEQF

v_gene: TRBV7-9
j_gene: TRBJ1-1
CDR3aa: ASSLTGEGTEAF

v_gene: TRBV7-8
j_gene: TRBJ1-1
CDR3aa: ASSSPNYSAF

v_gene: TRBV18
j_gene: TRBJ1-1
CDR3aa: ASSPRSQNTEAF

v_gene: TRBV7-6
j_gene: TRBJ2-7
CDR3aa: ASSLYDGEQY

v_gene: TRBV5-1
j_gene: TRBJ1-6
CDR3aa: ASSRDSLGSNSPLH

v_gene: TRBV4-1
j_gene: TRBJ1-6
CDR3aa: ASSRGQGANSPLH